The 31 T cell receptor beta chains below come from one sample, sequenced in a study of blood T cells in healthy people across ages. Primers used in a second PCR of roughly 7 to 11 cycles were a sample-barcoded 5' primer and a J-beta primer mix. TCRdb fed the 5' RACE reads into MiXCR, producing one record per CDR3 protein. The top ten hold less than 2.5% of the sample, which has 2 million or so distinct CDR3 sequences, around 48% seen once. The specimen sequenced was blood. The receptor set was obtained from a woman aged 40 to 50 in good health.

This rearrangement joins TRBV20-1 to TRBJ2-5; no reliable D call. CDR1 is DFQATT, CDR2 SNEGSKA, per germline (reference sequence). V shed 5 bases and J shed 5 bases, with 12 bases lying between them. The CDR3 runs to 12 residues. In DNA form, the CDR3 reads TGCAGTGCTTCATCGTACGCGGAGACCCAGTACTTC. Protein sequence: CSASSYAETQYF.

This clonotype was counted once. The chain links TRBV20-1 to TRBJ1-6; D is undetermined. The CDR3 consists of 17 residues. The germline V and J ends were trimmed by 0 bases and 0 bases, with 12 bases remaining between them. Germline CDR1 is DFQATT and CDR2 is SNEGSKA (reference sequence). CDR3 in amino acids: CSARDGLQSSYNSPLHF. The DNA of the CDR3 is TGCAGTGCTAGAGATGGCTTGCAGAGCTCCTATAATTCACCCCTCCACTTT.

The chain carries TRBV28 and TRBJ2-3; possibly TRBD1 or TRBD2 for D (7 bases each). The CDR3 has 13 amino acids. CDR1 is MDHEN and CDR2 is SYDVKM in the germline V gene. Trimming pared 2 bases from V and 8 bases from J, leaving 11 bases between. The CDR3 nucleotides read TGTGCCAGCAGTTTACAGGGGGGGATTACGCAGTATTTT. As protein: CASSLQGGITQYF.

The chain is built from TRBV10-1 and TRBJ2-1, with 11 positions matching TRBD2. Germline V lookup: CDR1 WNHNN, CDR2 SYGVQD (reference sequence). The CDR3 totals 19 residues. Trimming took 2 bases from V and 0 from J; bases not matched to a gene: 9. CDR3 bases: TGCGCCAGCAGTGAGGTATCTAGCGGGGGGTCTCGCTCCTACAATGAGCAGTTCTTC. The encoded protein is CASSEVSSGGSRSYNEQFF.

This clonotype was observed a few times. The CDR3 reads CASQTGATNYGYTF. CDR3 bases: TGTGCCAGCCAGACAGGGGCCACCAACTATGGCTACACCTTC. V and J are TRBV28 and TRBJ1-2, with TRBD1 matching over 8 bases. Germline trimming cut 8 bases from V and 2 bases from J; bases unmatched to any gene: 7. Germline V CDR1 and CDR2: MDHEN, SYDVKM. CDR3 length: 14 residues.

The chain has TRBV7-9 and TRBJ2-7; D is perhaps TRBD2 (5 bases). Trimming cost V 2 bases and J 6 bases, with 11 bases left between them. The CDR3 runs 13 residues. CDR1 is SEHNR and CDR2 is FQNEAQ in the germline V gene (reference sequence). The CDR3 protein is CASSLQEGVEQYF. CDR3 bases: TGTGCCAGCAGCTTACAAGAGGGTGTCGAGCAGTACTTC. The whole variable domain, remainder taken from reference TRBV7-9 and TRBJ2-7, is DTGVSQNPRHKITKRGQNVTFRCDPISEHNRLYWYRQTLGQGPEFLTYFQNEAQLEKSRLLSDRFSAERPKGSFSTLEIQRTEQGDSAMYLCASSLQEGVEQYFGPGTRLTVT.

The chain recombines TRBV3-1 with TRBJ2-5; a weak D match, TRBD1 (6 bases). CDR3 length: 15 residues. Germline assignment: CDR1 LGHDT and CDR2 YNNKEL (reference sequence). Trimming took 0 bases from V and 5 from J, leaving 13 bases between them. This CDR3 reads CASSQDLGAWETQYF. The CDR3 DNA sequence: TGTGCCAGCAGCCAAGATTTGGGGGCCTGGGAGACCCAGTACTTC.

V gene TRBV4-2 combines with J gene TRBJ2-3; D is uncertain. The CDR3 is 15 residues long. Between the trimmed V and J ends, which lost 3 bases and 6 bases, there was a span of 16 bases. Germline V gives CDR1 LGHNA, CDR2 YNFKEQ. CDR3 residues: CASSQSPLKRDTQYF. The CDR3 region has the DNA TGTGCCAGCAGCCAGAGCCCCCTGAAGAGGGATACGCAGTATTTT.

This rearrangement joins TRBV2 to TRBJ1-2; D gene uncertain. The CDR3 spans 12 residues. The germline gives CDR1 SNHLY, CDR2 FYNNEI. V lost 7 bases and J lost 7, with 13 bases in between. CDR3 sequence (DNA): TGTGCCAGCACTGACGCGCTCATTGGCTACACCTTC. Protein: CASTDALIGYTF.

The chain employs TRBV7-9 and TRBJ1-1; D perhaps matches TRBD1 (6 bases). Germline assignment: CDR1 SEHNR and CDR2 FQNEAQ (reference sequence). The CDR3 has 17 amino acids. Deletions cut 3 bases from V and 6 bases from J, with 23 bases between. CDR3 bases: TGTGCCAGCAGCTTTCTGGGGCAGGGGAAAGGTCGCGCTGAAGCTTTCTTT. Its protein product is CASSFLGQGKGRAEAFF.

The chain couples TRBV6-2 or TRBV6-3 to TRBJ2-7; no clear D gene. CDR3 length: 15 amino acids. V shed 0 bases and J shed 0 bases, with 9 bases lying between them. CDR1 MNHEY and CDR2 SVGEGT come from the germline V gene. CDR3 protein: CASSYSETTSYEQYF. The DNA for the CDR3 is TGTGCCAGCAGTTACTCTGAGACAACCTCCTACGAGCAGTACTTC.

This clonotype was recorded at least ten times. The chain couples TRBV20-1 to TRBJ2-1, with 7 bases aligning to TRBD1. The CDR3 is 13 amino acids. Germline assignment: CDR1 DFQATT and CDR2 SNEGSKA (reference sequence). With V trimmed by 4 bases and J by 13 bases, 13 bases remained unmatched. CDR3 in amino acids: CSAKHVRTGPQFF. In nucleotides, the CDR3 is TGCAGTGCTAAACATGTCCGGACAGGCCCCCAGTTCTTC.

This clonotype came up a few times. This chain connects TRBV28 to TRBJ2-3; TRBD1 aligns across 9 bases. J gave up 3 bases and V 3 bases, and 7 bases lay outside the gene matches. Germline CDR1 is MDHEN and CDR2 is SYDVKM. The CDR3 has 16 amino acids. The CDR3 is CASSLSGQGITDTQYF. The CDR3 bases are TGTGCCAGCAGTTTGTCGGGACAGGGTATAACAGATACGCAGTATTTT.

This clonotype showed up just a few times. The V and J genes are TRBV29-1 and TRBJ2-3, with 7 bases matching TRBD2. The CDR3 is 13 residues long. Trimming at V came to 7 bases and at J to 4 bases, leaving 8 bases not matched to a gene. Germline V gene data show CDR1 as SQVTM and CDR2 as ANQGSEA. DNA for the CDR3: TGCAGCGAGACTAGCTCCGCCGCAGATACGCAGTATTTT. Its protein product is CSETSSAADTQYF.

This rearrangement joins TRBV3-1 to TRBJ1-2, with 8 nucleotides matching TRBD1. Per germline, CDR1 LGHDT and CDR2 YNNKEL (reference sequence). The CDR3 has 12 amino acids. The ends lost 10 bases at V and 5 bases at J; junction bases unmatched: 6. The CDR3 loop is CATQGQGYGYTF. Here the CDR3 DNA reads TGTGCCACTCAAGGACAGGGATATGGCTACACCTTC.

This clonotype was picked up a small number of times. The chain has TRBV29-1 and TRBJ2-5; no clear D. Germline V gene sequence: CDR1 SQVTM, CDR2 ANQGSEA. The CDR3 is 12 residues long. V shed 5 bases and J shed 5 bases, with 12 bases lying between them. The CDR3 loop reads CSVLIGWETQYF. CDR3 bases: TGCAGCGTTCTAATTGGATGGGAGACCCAGTACTTC.

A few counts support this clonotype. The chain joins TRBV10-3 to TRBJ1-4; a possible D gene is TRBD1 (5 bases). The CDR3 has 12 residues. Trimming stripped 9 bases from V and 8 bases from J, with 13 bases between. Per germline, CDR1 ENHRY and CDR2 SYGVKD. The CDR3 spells CAIGETEEKLFF. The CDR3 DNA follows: TGTGCCATAGGAGAGACAGAAGAAAAACTGTTTTTT.

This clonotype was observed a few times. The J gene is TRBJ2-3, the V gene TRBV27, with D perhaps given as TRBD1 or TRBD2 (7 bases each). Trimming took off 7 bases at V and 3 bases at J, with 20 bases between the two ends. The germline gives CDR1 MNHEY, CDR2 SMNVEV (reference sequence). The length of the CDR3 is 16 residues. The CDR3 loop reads CASKVLTGEGTDTQYF. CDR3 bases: TGTGCCAGCAAAGTCCTCACAGGGGAGGGAACAGATACGCAGTATTTT.

DNA of the CDR3: TGTGCCAGCGGACCCCTTAGTTACCAAGAGACCCAGTACTTC. This encodes CASGPLSYQETQYF. The chain employs TRBV7-9 and TRBJ2-5; D not certain. Per the germline V gene, CDR1 is SEHNR and CDR2 is FQNEAQ (reference sequence). V lost 8 bases and J lost 0, with 13 bases in between. The CDR3 totals 14 residues.

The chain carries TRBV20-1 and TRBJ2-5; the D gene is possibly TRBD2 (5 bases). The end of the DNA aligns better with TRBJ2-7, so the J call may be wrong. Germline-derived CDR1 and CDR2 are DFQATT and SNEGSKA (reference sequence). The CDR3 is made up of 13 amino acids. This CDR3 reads CSASPDSRNEQYF. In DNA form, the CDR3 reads TGCAGTGCTAGTCCGGACTCAAGGAACGAGCAGTACTTC.

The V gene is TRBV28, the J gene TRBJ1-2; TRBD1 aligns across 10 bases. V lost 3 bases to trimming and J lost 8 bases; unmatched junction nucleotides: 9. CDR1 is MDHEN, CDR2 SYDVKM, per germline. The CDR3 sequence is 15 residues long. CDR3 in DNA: TGTGCCAGCAGTTTGACAGGGGGCGCCCTAGGGGGCTACACCTTC. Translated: CASSLTGGALGGYTF.

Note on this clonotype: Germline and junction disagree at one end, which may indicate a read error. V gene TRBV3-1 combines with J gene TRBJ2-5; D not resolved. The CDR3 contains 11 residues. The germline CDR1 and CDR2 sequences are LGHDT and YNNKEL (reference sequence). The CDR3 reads CTSSQVETQYF. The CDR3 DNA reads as TGTACCAGCAGCCAAGTGGAGACCCAGTACTTC.

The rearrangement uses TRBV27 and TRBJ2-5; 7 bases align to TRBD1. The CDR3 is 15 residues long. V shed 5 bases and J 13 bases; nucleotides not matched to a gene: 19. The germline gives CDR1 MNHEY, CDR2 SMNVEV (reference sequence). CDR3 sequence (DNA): TGTGCCAGCAGTCTCCTTGGGACAGTAGGGGCCACATTGTACTTC. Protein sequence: CASSLLGTVGATLYF.

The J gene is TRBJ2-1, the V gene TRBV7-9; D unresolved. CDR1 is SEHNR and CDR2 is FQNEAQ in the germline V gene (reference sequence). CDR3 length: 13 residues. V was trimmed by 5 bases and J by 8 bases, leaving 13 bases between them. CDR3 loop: CASSQEGRYEQFF. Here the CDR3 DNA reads TGTGCCAGCAGCCAAGAAGGACGATATGAGCAGTTCTTC.

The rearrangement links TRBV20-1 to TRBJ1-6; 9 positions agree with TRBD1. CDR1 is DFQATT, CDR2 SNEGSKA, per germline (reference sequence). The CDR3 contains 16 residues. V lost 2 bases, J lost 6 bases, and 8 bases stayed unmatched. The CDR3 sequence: CSARLNRDRVNSPLHF. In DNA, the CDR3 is TGCAGTGCTAGATTGAACCGGGACAGGGTTAATTCACCCCTCCACTTT.

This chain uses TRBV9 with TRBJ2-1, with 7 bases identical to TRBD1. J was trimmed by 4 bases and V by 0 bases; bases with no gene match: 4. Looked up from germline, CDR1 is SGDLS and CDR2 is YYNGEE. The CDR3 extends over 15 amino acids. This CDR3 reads CASSVDQGDYNEQFF. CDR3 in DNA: TGTGCCAGCAGCGTAGACCAGGGGGATTACAATGAGCAGTTCTTC.

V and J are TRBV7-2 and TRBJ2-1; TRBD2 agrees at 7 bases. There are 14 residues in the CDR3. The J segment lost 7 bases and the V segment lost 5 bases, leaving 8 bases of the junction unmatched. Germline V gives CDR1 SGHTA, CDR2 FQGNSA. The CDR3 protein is CASSPRQRGNEQFF. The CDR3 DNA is TGTGCCAGCAGCCCTCGACAGCGGGGAAATGAGCAGTTCTTC.

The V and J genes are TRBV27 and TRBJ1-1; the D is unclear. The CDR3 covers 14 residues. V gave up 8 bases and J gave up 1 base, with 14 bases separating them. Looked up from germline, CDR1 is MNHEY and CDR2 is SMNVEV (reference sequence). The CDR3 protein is CASVSGLPNTEAFF. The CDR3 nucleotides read TGTGCCAGCGTTAGTGGGCTTCCGAACACTGAAGCTTTCTTT.

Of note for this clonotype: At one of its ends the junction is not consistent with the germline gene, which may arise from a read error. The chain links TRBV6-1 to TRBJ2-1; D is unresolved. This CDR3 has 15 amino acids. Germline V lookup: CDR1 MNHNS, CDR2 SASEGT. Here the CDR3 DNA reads TGTGCCAGCAATGAATTACAGTCCTCCTACAATGAGCAGTTCTTC. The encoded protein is CASNELQSSYNEQFF.

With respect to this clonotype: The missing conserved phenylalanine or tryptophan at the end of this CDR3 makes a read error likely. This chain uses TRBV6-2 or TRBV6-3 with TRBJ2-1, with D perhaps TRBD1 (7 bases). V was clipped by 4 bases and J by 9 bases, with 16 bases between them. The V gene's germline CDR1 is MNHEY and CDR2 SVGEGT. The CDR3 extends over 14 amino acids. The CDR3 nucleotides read TGTGCCAGCAGTTTGCTCTCAGGGGGGCCTGAGCAGTTCTTA. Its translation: CASSLLSGGPEQFL.

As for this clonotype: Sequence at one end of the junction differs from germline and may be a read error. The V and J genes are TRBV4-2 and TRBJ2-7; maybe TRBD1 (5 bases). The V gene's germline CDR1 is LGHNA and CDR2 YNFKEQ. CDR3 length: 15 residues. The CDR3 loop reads CVSSQATVSTYEQYF. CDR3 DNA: TGTGTCAGCAGCCAAGCGACAGTTTCAACCTACGAGCAGTACTTC.